This T cell receptor beta chain originates from a study of T-cell memory formation after mild COVID-19. Study summary: Among the donors, TCR clusters were largely specific to each donor.

The CDR3 spans 15 residues. CDR1 is SGHRS and CDR2 is YFSETQ in the germline V gene. The J segment lost 6 bases and the V segment lost 4 bases, leaving 8 bases of the junction unmatched. This clonotype was found a few times. Its antigen is not known. TCRdb re-called the 5' RACE reads through MiXCR, storing one row per CDR3 protein. The data contain 180,000 or so distinct CDR3 sequences, roughly 10% of them singletons. Regarding the study as a whole: Whereas later expanders leaned CD4+, clones contracting day 15 to 85 showed a balanced CD4/CD8 makeup. Confirmation was lacking for SARS-CoV-2 specificity of second-wave clones that peaked on day 37.

Sequencing input: PBMCs or a T cell subset sorted from them (not recorded which). This receptor was obtained from a man younger than 30 who had mild COVID-19 (a few samples of this study predate the infection). Cell type and time point are not known. This rearrangement joins TRBV5-1 to TRBJ2-7; 12 bases line up with TRBD1. Here the CDR3 DNA reads TGCGCCAGCAGCACCTCCGGGACAGGGGGCGGCGAGCAGTACTTC. It encodes CASSTSGTGGGEQYF.